The clone carrying this T cell receptor (beta chain) was observed a few times. No antigen is known for it. TCRdb itself ran the 5' RACE reads through MiXCR, one entry per CDR3 protein. The sample has more than 110,000 distinct CDR3 sequences; 14% are singletons. This sample is part of a study of T-cell memory formation after mild COVID-19. The study's findings and limits: Clones contracting over day 15 to 85 were CD4/CD8 balanced, with later expanders leaning CD4+.

With 2 bases removed from V and 1 base from J, the gap between germline ends came to 8 bases. There are 14 residues in the CDR3. CDR1 and CDR2 from the germline V gene are MNHEY and SVGAGI. The sample consisted of PBMCs or a T cell subset sorted from them (not recorded which). The sequence was obtained from an adult woman who had mild COVID-19 (a few samples of this study predate the infection). Cell type and time point are not known. The gene calls are TRBV6-5 and TRBJ1-1; no firm D call. The CDR3 coding sequence is TGTGCCAGCAGTTACACGGCAGCGAACACTGAAGCTTTCTTT. This sequence encodes CASSYTAANTEAFF.